These T cell receptor beta chains were read from a single sample in a study of T cell responses to AZD1222 COVID-19 vaccine. TCRdb's table, derived via immunoSEQ multiplex PCR, lists solely in-frame clones and lacks some. The sample yields about 150,000 clones, about 89% seen once. The sample consisted of peripheral blood, taken 28 days after the second AZD1222 dose. The receptors were sampled from an adult who received the AZD1222 COVID-19 vaccine. CDR3s include the opening cysteine and the closing phenylalanine or tryptophan. The D gene is left open where the match is weak. Size is omitted from some rows. Given values are once, few, many or a class for expanded clones.

v_call	j_call	clone_size	d_call	cdr3_aa	cdr3_nt
TRBV7-8	TRBJ1-5	-	TRBD1	CASKLTGVQGGNQPQHF	TGTGCCAGCAAACTGACAGGGGTCCAAGGGGGCAATCAGCCCCAGCATTTT
TRBV19	TRBJ2-2	-	TRBD2	CASSIFGTSGSGELFF	TGTGCCAGTAGTATTTTCGGGACTAGCGGGTCCGGGGAGCTGTTTTTT
TRBV19	TRBJ2-7	-	TRBD1	CASSIQGDGVHEQYF	TGTGCCAGTAGTATCCAGGGGGACGGAGTACACGAGCAGTACTTC
TRBV27	TRBJ1-6	once	-	CASSPIPPRVKHSPLHF	TGTGCCAGCAGCCCAATCCCCCCCAGGGTAAAGCATTCACCCCTCCACTTT
TRBV19	TRBJ2-6	-	-	CASSIIQGSGANVLTF	TGTGCCAGTAGTATCATACAGGGTTCTGGGGCCAACGTCCTGACTTTC
TRBV3-1/TRBV3-2	TRBJ2-1	-	-	CASSHQGLAFRLYNEQFF	TGTGCCAGCAGCCACCAGGGCCTAGCGTTTCGGCTCTACAATGAGCAGTTCTTC
TRBV6-6	TRBJ2-3	-	-	CASRIGQSGGDTQYF	TGTGCCAGCAGGATCGGACAGTCAGGTGGAGATACGCAGTATTTT
TRBV27	TRBJ1-5	-	-	CASRGSNQPQHF	TGTGCCAGCAGGGGGAGCAATCAGCCCCAGCATTTT
TRBV7-9	TRBJ1-1	-	TRBD1	CASSLGRGEDRANTEAFF	TGTGCCAGCAGCTTAGGACGGGGGGAGGACAGGGCGAACACTGAAGCTTTCTTT
TRBV6-5	TRBJ2-5	-	TRBD1	CASLTRGLETQYF	TGTGCCAGCCTTACAAGGGGGCTGGAGACCCAGTACTTC
TRBV5-4	TRBJ2-1	-	-	CASSFGADEQFF	TGTGCCAGCAGCTTCGGGGCCGATGAGCAGTTCTTC
TRBV13	TRBJ1-6	many	-	CASSAKSPLHF	TGTGCCAGCAGCGCCAAGTCACCCCTCCACTTT
TRBV1	TRBJ2-1	-	-	CTSSRTGTSDYNEQFF	TGCACCAGCAGCCGGACCGGGACTAGCGACTACAATGAGCAGTTCTTC
TRBV30	TRBJ2-7	-	TRBD1	CASSGTGDYEQYF	TGTGCCTCTTCCGGGACAGGGGACTACGAGCAGTACTTC
TRBV5-1	TRBJ2-3	-	TRBD2	CASSSTGTSGRKDTQYF	TGCGCCAGCAGCTCGACCGGGACTAGCGGGAGGAAAGATACGCAGTATTTT
TRBV10-3	TRBJ2-1	-	-	CAISAQEDLRDNEQFF	TGTGCCATCAGTGCGCAAGAGGACCTCCGGGACAATGAGCAGTTCTTC
TRBV5-4	TRBJ2-3	-	-	CASSPRDGDTDTQYF	TGTGCCAGCAGCCCCCGGGACGGAGACACAGATACGCAGTATTTT
TRBV6-5	TRBJ1-5	-	-	CASSPDKGGNQPQHF	TGTGCCAGCAGCCCGGATAAAGGGGGCAATCAGCCCCAGCATTTT
TRBV7-3	TRBJ2-5	-	TRBD1	CASSPRGSDRVYQETQYF	TGTGCCAGCAGCCCCCGTGGTTCGGACAGGGTTTACCAAGAGACCCAGTACTTC
TRBV20-1	TRBJ1-2	-	-	CSGQGREGYTF	TGCAGTGGTCAGGGGAGGGAGGGCTACACCTTC